The 32 T cell receptor beta chains listed next were all sequenced from one sample in a study of OX40 agonist ivuxolimab in advanced cancers. Using immunoSEQ multiplex PCR, the repertoire was profiled, and TCRdb retains in-frame clones only, with some absent. The sample contains roughly 56,000 clones, 84% of which appear only once. The sequencing used CD4+ or CD8+ T cells sorted from blood, collected in a trial of the OX40 agonist ivuxolimab. These receptors originate from an adult with an advanced solid tumor such as melanoma, head and neck, liver or kidney cancer.

The gene calls are TRBV5-4 and TRBJ1-4; TRBD1 matches 7 bases. Germline values: CDR1 SGHNT, CDR2 YYREEE (reference sequence). The CDR3 sequence is 16 residues long. Losses at the gene ends were 4 bases for V and 0 bases for J; bases not matched to a gene: 6. The CDR3 DNA reads as TGTGCCAGCAGCACAGGGACAGACCCAACTAATGAAAAACTGTTTTTT. Its protein product is CASSTGTDPTNEKLFF.

The V and J genes are TRBV9 and TRBJ2-1, with TRBD1 matching over 10 bases. The CDR3 has 15 amino acids. The junction had 11 bases not matched to a gene; V was cut back by 5 bases and J by 9 bases. Germline V gene sequence: CDR1 SGDLS, CDR2 YYNGEE. Written as DNA, the CDR3 is TGTGCCAGCAGTCAAATGGGACAGGGGTCGAGTGAGCAGTTCTTC. Residues: CASSQMGQGSSEQFF.

The rearrangement joins TRBV29-1 to TRBJ1-1; 11 bases map to TRBD1. V trimming: 7 bases; J trimming: 13 bases; junction bases outside the gene matches: 8. The V gene's germline CDR1 is SQVTM and CDR2 ANQGSEA. There are 11 residues in the CDR3. The CDR3: CSARDRGESFF. CDR3 sequence (DNA): TGCAGCGCTCGGGACAGGGGGGAGAGTTTCTTT.

The CDR3 region has the DNA TGTGCCAGCAGCATACAGGGGGCGAACTATGGCTACACCTTC. Its protein product is CASSIQGANYGYTF. The chain combines TRBV9 with TRBJ1-2; 9 nucleotides agree with TRBD1. Looked up from germline, CDR1 is SGDLS and CDR2 is YYNGEE. This CDR3 is 14 amino acids long. V dropped 4 bases and J dropped 2; count of bases not matched to a gene: 3.

The chain couples TRBV2 to TRBJ2-3; D may be TRBD1 (5 bases). The CDR3 has 16 residues. V was clipped by 2 bases and J by 2 bases, with 14 bases between them. Germline V gives CDR1 SNHLY, CDR2 FYNNEI. CDR3 sequence reads: CASSEIDRVATDTQYF. In nucleotides, the CDR3 is TGTGCCAGCAGTGAAATCGACAGAGTCGCCACAGATACGCAGTATTTT.

This rearrangement joins TRBV5-4 to TRBJ2-7; perhaps TRBD1 as D (6 bases). This CDR3 is 14 amino acids long. Germline V gene sequence: CDR1 SGHNT, CDR2 YYREEE (reference sequence). V lost 0 bases and J 5 bases, leaving 12 bases between the germline ends. Written as DNA, the CDR3 is TGTGCCAGCAGCTTGGATATGGGACACCACGAGCAGTACTTC. Protein product: CASSLDMGHHEQYF.

This sequence joins TRBV28 and TRBJ2-1; D uncertain. Trimming removed 2 bases from V and 3 bases from J, with 11 bases in between. Germline lookup yields CDR1 MDHEN and CDR2 SYDVKM. The CDR3 spans 15 residues. CDR3 nucleotide sequence: TGTGCCAGCAGTTTAGCCCCCGGTGGCTACAATGAGCAGTTCTTC. This translates into CASSLAPGGYNEQFF.

This clone was recorded only once. V usage is TRBV7-6 and J usage is TRBJ2-1, with a possible D match to TRBD2 (5 bases). The CDR3 loop spans 14 amino acids. V was trimmed by 2 bases and J by 5 bases, leaving 10 bases between them. Germline CDR1 reads SGHVS; CDR2 reads FNYEAQ. CDR3 protein: CASSLRGLNNEQFF. CDR3 bases: TGTGCCAGCAGCTTACGAGGGCTTAACAATGAGCAGTTCTTC.

This chain connects TRBV6-5 to TRBJ1-2, with 7 positions matching TRBD1. Germline V gene sequence: CDR1 MNHEY, CDR2 SVGAGI. This CDR3 has 14 amino acids. Trimming removed 8 bases from V and 3 bases from J; junction bases left unmatched: 9. DNA for the CDR3: TGTGCCAGCTCCTGGACAGGCGGTGACTATGGCTACACCTTC. Translating it yields CASSWTGGDYGYTF.

The CDR3, as DNA: TGTGCCAGCAGCCCCACCCCGGGCCTACTCTACGAGCAGTACTTC. Translating gives CASSPTPGLLYEQYF. This chain uses TRBV13 with TRBJ2-7; D gene unclear. The V end was cut by 5 bases, the J end by 3 bases, with 17 bases between. The germline gives CDR1 PRHDT, CDR2 FYEKMQ (reference sequence). The CDR3 is made up of 15 amino acids.

V gene TRBV5-3 combines with J gene TRBJ1-3, with D perhaps TRBD1 (6 bases). TRBV5-3 is classed as an ORF, of uncertain function. The CDR3 length is 15 residues. The V end lost 3 bases, the J end lost 0 bases, and 10 bases lay between the germline ends. As DNA, the CDR3 is TGTGCCAGAAGCTCGGACAGTCCCTCTGGAAACACCATATATTTT. Its protein is CARSSDSPSGNTIYF.

The chain couples TRBV7-9 to TRBJ2-1; D is unclear. There are 14 residues in the CDR3. Germline loops: CDR1 SEHNR, CDR2 FQNEAQ (reference sequence). Trimming removed 2 bases at V and 6 bases at J, with 11 bases between. CDR3 amino acids: CASSLKSRRNEQFF. CDR3 sequence (DNA): TGTGCCAGCAGCTTAAAGTCCAGACGCAATGAGCAGTTCTTC.

This chain links TRBV2 with TRBJ1-5; 8 nucleotides agree with TRBD1. Germline-derived CDR1 and CDR2 are SNHLY and FYNNEI. The CDR3 covers 15 residues. The V segment lost 7 bases and the J segment 2 bases; nucleotides outside the gene matches: 7. CDR3 coding DNA: TGTGCCAGCAAGGCGGGGACAGGCCGCAATCAGCCCCAGCATTTT. Translation gives CASKAGTGRNQPQHF.

The chain has TRBV10-1 and TRBJ2-2; D is ambiguous. The V gene's germline CDR1 is WNHNN and CDR2 SYGVQD (reference sequence). V was trimmed by 4 bases and J by 4 bases, leaving 4 bases between them. This CDR3 spans 12 amino acids. The CDR3 sequence is CASSGTTGELFF. DNA for the CDR3: TGCGCCAGCAGTGGAACCACCGGGGAGCTGTTTTTT.

The rearrangement uses TRBV11-2 and TRBJ2-7; 9 bases match TRBD1. The CDR3 is made up of 18 amino acids. CDR1 is SGHAT and CDR2 is FQNNGV in the germline V gene. After removal of 5 bases from V and 2 bases from J, the junction contained 16 bases not matched to a gene. The CDR3 bases are TGTGCCAGCAGCCCCTGGGAAACCGGGACAGGGAGGGCCTACGAGCAGTACTTC. Translating gives CASSPWETGTGRAYEQYF.

Only one count was recorded for this clone. The chain recombines TRBV6-6 with TRBJ1-1; possible D gene TRBD1, 5 bases. CDR3 size: 16 residues. Germline V gives CDR1 MNHNY, CDR2 SVGAGI (reference sequence). The ends were cut back, 3 bases at V and 1 base at J, with 15 bases in the middle. The CDR3 loop reads CASSYSARQRNTEAFF. The CDR3 nucleotides read TGTGCCAGCAGTTATTCTGCTCGACAGAGGAACACTGAAGCTTTCTTT.

This sequence joins TRBV10-3 and TRBJ2-3; no definite D call. This CDR3 has 12 amino acids. CDR1 ENHRY and CDR2 SYGVKD come from the germline V gene. V was cut by 4 bases and J by 6 bases, with 8 bases left in between. CDR3 sequence: CAISGPPDTQYF. CDR3 DNA: TGTGCCATCAGTGGCCCCCCTGATACGCAGTATTTT.

The V gene is TRBV27, the J gene TRBJ2-7; D remains unclear. This CDR3 has 15 amino acids. With 6 bases removed from V and 0 bases from J, the gap between germline ends came to 15 bases. Germline V CDR1 and CDR2: MNHEY, SMNVEV (reference sequence). The CDR3 here is CASSPTVVLSYEQYF. CDR3 coding DNA: TGTGCCAGCAGCCCTACAGTTGTTCTCTCCTACGAGCAGTACTTC.

The chain uses TRBV18 and TRBJ2-5, with 8 bases lining up with TRBD1. In germline, CDR1 is KGHSH, CDR2 LQKENI. Losses at the gene ends were 4 bases for V and 2 bases for J; bases not matched to a gene: 9. The CDR3 is 16 residues long. The DNA for the CDR3 is TGTGCCAGCTCACGCTTGACAGGGGACGGTCAAGAGACCCAGTACTTC. This sequence encodes CASSRLTGDGQETQYF.

This rearrangement joins TRBV5-4 to TRBJ2-2; 10 bases align to TRBD2. Germline values: CDR1 SGHNT, CDR2 YYREEE (reference sequence). V lost 3 bases, J lost 5 bases, and 10 bases stayed unmatched. This CDR3 comprises 17 residues. This CDR3 reads CASSWPWASGSTGELFF. The CDR3 DNA reads TGTGCCAGCAGCTGGCCATGGGCTAGCGGGAGTACCGGGGAGCTGTTTTTT.

The chain is built from TRBV14 and TRBJ1-5; D gene ambiguous. Germline assignment: CDR1 SGHDN and CDR2 FVKESK. This CDR3 has 13 amino acids. Trimming shortened V by 1 base and J by 0 bases, and 1 base separated the two germline ends. The CDR3 DNA sequence: TGTGCCAGCAGCCAAGGTAGCAATCAGCCCCAGCATTTT. This codes for CASSQGSNQPQHF.

V usage is TRBV30 and J usage is TRBJ1-2; 8 nucleotides line up with TRBD1. The V segment lost 0 bases and the J segment 2 bases; nucleotides outside the gene matches: 8. Germline values: CDR1 GTSNPN, CDR2 SVGIG (reference sequence). The length of the CDR3 is 16 residues. CDR3 residues: CAWSVFGDRGNYGYTF. The DNA of the CDR3 is TGTGCCTGGAGTGTATTTGGAGACAGGGGCAACTATGGCTACACCTTC. Full variable domain (missing parts from reference TRBV30 and TRBJ1-2): SQTIHQWPATLVQPVGSPLSLECTVEGTSNPNLYWYRQAAGRGLQLLFYSVGIGQISSEVPQNLSASRPQDRQFILSSKKLLLSDSGFYLCAWSVFGDRGNYGYTFGSGTRLTVV.

The chain uses TRBV10-3 and TRBJ1-1; maybe TRBD1 (6 bases). Between the trimmed V and J ends, which lost 4 bases and 3 bases, there was a span of 12 bases. Germline-derived CDR1 and CDR2 are ENHRY and SYGVKD. The CDR3 extends over 14 amino acids. Here the CDR3 DNA reads TGTGCCATCAGTGGGGGGGGCTCAGACACTGAAGCTTTCTTT. Protein sequence: CAISGGGSDTEAFF.

This clone was seen a single time. The chain joins TRBV7-3 to TRBJ1-1; D is possibly TRBD1 (5 bases). The germline V gene encodes CDR1 SGHTA and CDR2 FQGTGA. The CDR3 runs 13 residues. Trimming left V 1 base short and J 5 bases short, with 8 bases between. CDR3 DNA sequence: TGTGCCAGCAGCTTAATGGGGGGAACTGAAGCTTTCTTT. The encoded protein is CASSLMGGTEAFF. The full variable domain, in which reference TRBV7-3 and TRBJ1-1 provide the parts outside the CDR3, is GAGVSQTPSNKVTEKGKYVELRCDPISGHTALYWYRQSLGQGPEFLIYFQGTGAADDSGLPNDRFFAVRPEGSVSTLKIQRTERGDSAVYLCASSLMGGTEAFFGQGTRLTVV.

Only one count was recorded for this clone. V and J are TRBV5-1 and TRBJ2-2, with a tentative D call TRBD2 (6 bases). The V end was cut by 5 bases, the J end by 1 base, with 18 bases between. CDR3 size: 17 residues. In germline, CDR1 is SGHRS, CDR2 YFSETQ. CDR3 protein: CASRPGLGRLNTGELFF. The DNA for the CDR3 is TGCGCCAGCAGGCCGGGACTTGGACGGTTGAACACCGGGGAGCTGTTTTTT.

This clone was seen just once. V and J are TRBV7-9 and TRBJ1-1; 9 bases are a match to TRBD1. V shed 5 bases, J shed 5 bases, and the junction held 6 bases outside the gene matches. CDR1 is SEHNR and CDR2 is FQNEAQ in the germline V gene (reference sequence). The CDR3 covers 14 residues. CDR3 in amino acids: CASSPDRGGTEAFF. DNA of the CDR3: TGTGCCAGCAGCCCGGACAGGGGAGGGACTGAAGCTTTCTTT.

The chain carries TRBV29-1 and TRBJ2-5, with D possibly TRBD1 on 6 matching bases. Between the trimmed V and J ends, which lost 6 bases and 5 bases, there was a span of 16 bases. The germline V gene has CDR1 SQVTM and CDR2 ANQGSEA. The CDR3 loop spans 13 amino acids. CDR3: CSVGTNIVETQYF. CDR3 DNA sequence: TGCAGCGTGGGGACAAACATAGTGGAGACCCAGTACTTC.

This chain joins TRBV19 and TRBJ1-5, with no clear D. The V gene lost 2 bases and the J gene lost 3 bases, with 5 bases spanning the gap. This CDR3 region has 13 residues. The germline V gene encodes CDR1 LNHDA and CDR2 SQIVND (reference sequence). The CDR3 sequence is CASSIQNNQPQHF. The CDR3, as DNA: TGTGCCAGTAGTATACAGAACAATCAGCCCCAGCATTTT.

The chain employs TRBV9 and TRBJ2-3, with D unclear. Germline V CDR1 and CDR2: SGDLS, YYNGEE. The CDR3 covers 13 residues. Trimming stripped 3 bases from V and 0 bases from J, with 5 bases between. This CDR3 reads CASSAVSTDTQYF. CDR3 nucleotides: TGTGCCAGCAGCGCGGTTAGCACAGATACGCAGTATTTT.

This chain links TRBV2 with TRBJ2-1, with TRBD2 matching over 8 bases. The germline gives CDR1 SNHLY, CDR2 FYNNEI. The CDR3 sequence is 14 residues long. Unmatched junction bases numbered 6, after V lost 4 bases and J lost 7 bases. The CDR3 bases are TGTGCCAGCAGTGTTAGCGGGATAATAAATGAGCAGTTCTTC. This sequence encodes CASSVSGIINEQFF.

Remarks on this clone: The junction departs from the called germline gene at one end, perhaps through a read error. The V gene is TRBV11-2, the J gene TRBJ1-4; D gene uncertain. Germline assignment: CDR1 SGHAT and CDR2 FQNNGV. CDR3 length: 15 residues. CDR3 coding DNA: TGTACCAGCAGCCAGTCCGAGGGCTCTAATGAAAAACTGTTTTTT. Its protein product is CTSSQSEGSNEKLFF. Looking up the rest from reference TRBV11-2 and TRBJ1-4 gives the full variable domain: EAGVAQSPRYKIIEKRQSVAFWCNPISGHATLYWYQQILGQGPKLLIQFQNNGVVDDSQLPKDRFSAERLKGVDSTLKIQPAKLEDSAVYLCTSSQSEGSNEKLFFGSGTQLSVL.

The chain has TRBV2 and TRBJ1-5, with a possible D match to TRBD1 (5 bases). CDR3 size: 14 residues. V lost 4 bases to trimming and J lost 8 bases, with 15 bases between them. Germline V lookup: CDR1 SNHLY, CDR2 FYNNEI. The CDR3 DNA reads TGTGCCAGCAGTGGGCAGGGCGGTATCAAGCCCCAGCATTTT. Translated, it gives CASSGQGGIKPQHF.